What follows is one TCR beta chain and its context. The target antigen is unknown. The PCR contained 60 Vbeta and 13 Jbeta primers. The table came from immunoSEQ multiplex PCR; TCRdb's copy has only in-frame clones and leaves some out. The sample lists 200,000 to 300,000 clones, roughly 86% seen once, with about 2% in the top ten. V trimming: 0 bases; J trimming: 5 bases; junction bases outside the gene matches: 1. Germline assignment: CDR1 LGHNA and CDR2 YSLEER. The CDR3 loop spans 14 amino acids. The data derive from a study of cytomegalovirus exposure and HLA in healthy donors. Notes on the study in general: Upon later analysis, TCR association rates were observed to vary by HLA locus, being highest for DRB1 and lowest for HLA-C. Associated with cytomegalovirus, according to the listing, were 150 to 200 TCR beta chains.

This sequence joins TRBV4-3 and TRBJ2-1; 7 bases are a match to TRBD2. This clonotype was obtained from a woman between 40 and 50 years old in good health and CMV-seropositive. The source material was PBMCs. The CDR3 DNA sequence: TGCGCCAGCAGCCAAGAACTAGCGCACAATGAGCAGTTCTTC. Protein product: CASSQELAHNEQFF.